This T cell receptor beta chain was recorded in a study of T-cell reconstitution after alpha-beta-depleted transplantation in children. Study-level points and caveats: The origin of alpha-beta T cells about two months after transplant was reportedly several hundred expanded graft clones. Elevated TCRbeta diversity at day 60 was traced, in some patients, to surviving recipient T cells and thymic progenitors. After one year, T-cell counts and TCRbeta diversity mostly came from new T cells.

This clonotype was seen a handful of times. Its target is unknown. It was with unique molecular identifiers that the TCRbeta library was prepared. TCRdb called the PCR reads again in MiXCR, with one record for every CDR3 protein. The repertoire holds more than 200,000 distinct CDR3 sequences, with roughly 18% as singletons. Trimming cost V 7 bases and J 5 bases, with 12 bases left between them. The CDR3 contains 12 residues. The germline V gene has CDR1 MNHEY and CDR2 SVGEGT. This clonotype was obtained from a male patient between 2 and 10 years old who had a stem cell transplant for acute lymphoblastic leukemia, so the T cells may come from the graft donor. The source was PBMCs, mostly from graft donor cells, collected 360 days after TCRalphabeta/CD19-depleted stem cell transplant. The gene calls are TRBV6-2 or TRBV6-3 and TRBJ2-7; D might be TRBD2 (7 bases). The CDR3 coding sequence is TGTGCCAGCAACGGGGGGCAGAACGAGCAGTACTTC. Amino acids: CASNGGQNEQYF.